This TCR beta chain is from a study of monozygotic twins with inflammatory bowel disease. Measured by frequency, this clonotype is medium-sized (0.01 to 0.1%). TCRdb reprocessed the 5' RACE reads; each CDR3 protein has one entry and no DNA is given. The table for this sample gives approximately 400,000 distinct CDR3 sequences. Sequencing used blood. This clonotype originated in a human donor with ulcerative colitis or Crohn's disease, or a healthy co-twin of an affected twin (not recorded which).

This CDR3 reads CASSQPGQVYNEQFF. This rearrangement joins TRBV6-1 to TRBJ2-1; absent DNA, TCRdb's TRBD1 call cannot be checked. Germline CDR1 and CDR2: MNHNS and SASEGT. The CDR3 covers 15 residues.